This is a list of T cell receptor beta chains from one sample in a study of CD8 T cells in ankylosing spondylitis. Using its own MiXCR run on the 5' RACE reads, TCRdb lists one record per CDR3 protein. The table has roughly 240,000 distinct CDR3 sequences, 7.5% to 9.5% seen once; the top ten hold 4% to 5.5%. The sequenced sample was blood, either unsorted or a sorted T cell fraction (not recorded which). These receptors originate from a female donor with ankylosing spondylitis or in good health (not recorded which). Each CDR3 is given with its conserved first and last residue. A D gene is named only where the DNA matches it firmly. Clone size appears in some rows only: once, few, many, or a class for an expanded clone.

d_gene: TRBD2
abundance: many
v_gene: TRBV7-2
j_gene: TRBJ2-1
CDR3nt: TGTGCCAGCAGCCCTAACGGACTAGCGGGCGAGCAGTTCTTC
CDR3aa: CASSPNGLAGEQFF

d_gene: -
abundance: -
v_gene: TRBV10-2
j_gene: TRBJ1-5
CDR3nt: TGCGCCAGCAGTGCAGCCAGGGAAGATCAGCCCCAGCATTTT
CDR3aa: CASSAAREDQPQHF

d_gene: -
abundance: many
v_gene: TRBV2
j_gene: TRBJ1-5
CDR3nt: TGTGCCAGCAGTTCTGAAGGGGGAAGTCAGCCCCAGCATTTT
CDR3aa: CASSSEGGSQPQHF

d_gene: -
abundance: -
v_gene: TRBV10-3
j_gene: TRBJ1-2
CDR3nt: TGTGCCATCAGTAGCACAGGCAACTATGGCTACACCTTC
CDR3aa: CAISSTGNYGYTF

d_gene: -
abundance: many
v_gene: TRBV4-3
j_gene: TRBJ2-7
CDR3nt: TGTGCCAGCAGCTTAGGGGCAGGGACCTACGAGCAGTACTTC
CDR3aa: CASSLGAGTYEQYF

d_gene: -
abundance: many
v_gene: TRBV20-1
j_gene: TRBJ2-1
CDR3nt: TGCAGTGCTAGAGATTGGCGGATCAATGAGCAGTTCTTC
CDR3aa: CSARDWRINEQFF

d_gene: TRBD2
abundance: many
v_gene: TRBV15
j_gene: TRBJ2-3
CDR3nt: TGTGCCACCAGCAGAGAAGTAGCGGGAACTGCAGATACGCAGTATTTT
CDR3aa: CATSREVAGTADTQYF

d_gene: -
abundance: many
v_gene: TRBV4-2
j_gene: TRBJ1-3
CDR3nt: TGTGCCAGCAGCCAAGACAGGGATAAGGACACCATATATTTT
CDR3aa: CASSQDRDKDTIYF

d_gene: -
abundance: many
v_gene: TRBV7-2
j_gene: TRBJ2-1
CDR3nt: TGTGCCAGCAGCTACGCTGTCAATGAGCAGTTCTTC
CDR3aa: CASSYAVNEQFF

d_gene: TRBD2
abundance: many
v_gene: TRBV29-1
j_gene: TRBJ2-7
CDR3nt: TGCAGCGGACGGGAGGGCCACGAGCAGTACTTC
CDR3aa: CSGREGHEQYF

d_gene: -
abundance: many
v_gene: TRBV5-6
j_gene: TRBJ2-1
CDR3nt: TGTGCCAGCAGCCGCCGGGTACCGGGAGTTGACTACAATGAGCAGTTCTTC
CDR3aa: CASSRRVPGVDYNEQFF

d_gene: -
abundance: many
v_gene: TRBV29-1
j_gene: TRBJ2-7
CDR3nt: TGCAGCGTTCAAAGGGAAAGGGGCTCCTACGAGCAGTACTTC
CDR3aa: CSVQRERGSYEQYF

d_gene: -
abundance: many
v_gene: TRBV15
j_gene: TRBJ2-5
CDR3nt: TGTGCCACCAGCAGAGGCCCGGGGCGGAGGGAGACCCAGTACTTC
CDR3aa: CATSRGPGRRETQYF

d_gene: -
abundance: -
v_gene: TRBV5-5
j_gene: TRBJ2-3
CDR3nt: TGTGCCAGCAGCTTAGGGGGGGGCGCGTCGGATACGCAGTATTTT
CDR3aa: CASSLGGGASDTQYF

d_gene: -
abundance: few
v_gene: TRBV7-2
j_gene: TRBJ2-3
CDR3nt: TGTGCCAGCAGCTTATGGGGAGCTATCACAGATACGCAGTATTTT
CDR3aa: CASSLWGAITDTQYF

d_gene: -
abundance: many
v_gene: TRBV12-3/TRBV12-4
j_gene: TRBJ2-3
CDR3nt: TGTGCCAGCAGTCCGTTAAGCACAGATACGCAGTATTTT
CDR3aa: CASSPLSTDTQYF

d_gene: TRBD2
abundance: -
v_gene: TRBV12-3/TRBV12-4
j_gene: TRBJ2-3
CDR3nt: TGTGCCAGCAGCCCGGGACTAGCGGCTTCAGATACGCAGTATTTT
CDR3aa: CASSPGLAASDTQYF

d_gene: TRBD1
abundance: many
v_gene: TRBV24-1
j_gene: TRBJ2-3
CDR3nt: TGTGCCACCAGTGACCTTAACAGGGGAGCAGATACGCAGTATTTT
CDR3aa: CATSDLNRGADTQYF

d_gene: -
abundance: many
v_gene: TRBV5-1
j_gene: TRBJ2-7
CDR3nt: TGCGCCAGCAGCTTGCTTAAATCAAGCTCCTACGAGCAGTACTTC
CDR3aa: CASSLLKSSSYEQYF

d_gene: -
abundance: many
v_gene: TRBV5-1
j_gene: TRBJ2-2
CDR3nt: TGCGCCAGCAGCTTGGTGTCAATGGCCGGGGAGCTGTTTTTT
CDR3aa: CASSLVSMAGELFF

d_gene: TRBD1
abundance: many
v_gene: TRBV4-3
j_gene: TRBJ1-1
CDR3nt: TGCGCCAGCAGCTCCGCGACAGGGGGAGTATGGGCAGCTTTCTTT
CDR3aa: CASSSATGGVWAAFF

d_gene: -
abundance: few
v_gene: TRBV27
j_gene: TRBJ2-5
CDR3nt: TGTGCCAGCAGTTTCATAGGGAGGGAGACCCAGTACTTC
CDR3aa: CASSFIGRETQYF

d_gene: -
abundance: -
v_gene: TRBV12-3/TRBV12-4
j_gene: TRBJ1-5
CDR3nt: TGTGCCAGCAGTTTTCGGGCCGAGGGCAATCAGCCCCAGCATTTT
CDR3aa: CASSFRAEGNQPQHF

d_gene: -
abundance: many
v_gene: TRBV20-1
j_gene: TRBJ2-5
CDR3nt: TGCAGTGCCCCAGGGCAGGAAGAGACCCAGTACTTC
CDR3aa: CSAPGQEETQYF